This T cell receptor beta chain was recovered during a study of T-cell reconstitution after alpha-beta-depleted transplantation in children. Germline V gene data show CDR1 as DFQATT and CDR2 as SNEGSKA (reference sequence). The CDR3 extends over 13 amino acids. The ends lost 5 bases at V and 4 bases at J; junction bases unmatched: 4. Unique molecular identifiers were incorporated when the TCRbeta library was constructed. TCRdb processed the PCR reads anew with MiXCR; each CDR3 protein has one entry. The table records some 600,000 distinct CDR3 sequences, roughly 15% of them present only once. This clonotype was seen repeatedly, ten times or more.

The TCR was taken from a human donor who donated a stem cell graft to a child with acute myeloid leukemia. The sample here was PBMCs from the stem cell graft donor, taken from the stem cell graft. V and J are TRBV20-1 and TRBJ1-2; 10 positions match TRBD1. For the CDR3, the DNA is TGCAGTGCTCAGGACAGGGGGGTCTATGGCTACACCTTC. It codes for CSAQDRGVYGYTF.